This T cell receptor beta chain stems from a study of T cells expressing NK-cell markers (dated by TCRdb to 2018 to 2020). Looking at the study overall: In sorted CD3+CD56+NKG2C+, CD3+CD56+NKG2C- and CD3+CD56-NKG2C+ T-cell subsets from 7 to 9 donors, TCR beta-chain repertoires were profiled. Of the eight sequenced donors, seven were found to be HCMV-seropositive and one was found to be HCMV-seronegative. The study sequenced eight donors, all healthy volunteers chosen at random: three men and five women. The libraries were sequenced on Illumina HiSeq 2000/2500, MiSeq or NextSeq, producing 2 x 150 bp reads.

As concerns this clonotype: What antigen it recognizes has not been identified.

A commercial ELISA kit detecting HCMV-specific IgG in serum was used to determine HCMV serostatus. Peripheral blood mononuclear cells were isolated from blood by Ficoll density gradient centrifugation. Taken from the germline V gene, the CDR1 and CDR2 loops are MRHNA and SNTAGT. From the cysteine up to the phenylalanine, the CDR3 has a length of 13 residues. The nucleotide record is missing. Points the paper makes about the study in general: In over five donors, the dominant CD3+CD56+NKG2C+ clonotypes were among the top 10 CD8+ clonotypes and accounted for roughly 1.0-7.5% of CD8+ T cells. Those dominant clonotypes were again the most abundant among CD3+CD56-NKG2C+ cells in a handful of donors, at about 25-60.1%. Whether the expanded NKG2C-expressing T cell clones were specific for HCMV antigens was left unclear.

Instrument used: Illumina HiSeq 2000. The TCR beta cDNA libraries were made using 5'RACE template switching, a step that added both a universal primer site and unique molecular identifiers. Priming for cDNA synthesis came from the TCR beta constant segment, and two successive PCR amplification steps followed. The original methods were these. MIGEC was used to demultiplex reads and group reads by UMI, and MiTCR was used to assemble and quantify clonotypes. Only TCR cDNA sequences supported by at least two reads were kept to exclude erroneous sequences. The tcR package was used for downstream repertoire analysis, with clonotypes matched between fractions based on CDR3 nucleotide sequence plus V segment. Antigen specificity was annotated against VDJdb with VDJmatch, allowing one amino acid substitution in CDR3. After reprocessing by TCRdb, each CDR3 protein sequence is one entry, and no DNA is given. The V and J calls follow TCRdb's processing rather than the paper's. The table kept for this sample lists some 340,000 distinct CDR3 sequences. Clones ranked in the top ten supply around 4.9% of the sample.

The receptor's source is a man aged 18 to 69 in good health. The specimen sequenced was blood T cells: a sorted CD56 or NKG2C T cell subset, CD4+ or CD8+ T cells, or bulk PBMC T cells (not recorded which). The chain joins TRBV6-4 to TRBJ1-5. For the CDR3, the sequence is CASSVRNNQPQHF.